This note documents a single T cell receptor beta chain sequence. Different DNA sequences within this sample yield the same CDR3. This specimen comes from a study of blood T cell repertoires in COVID-19. Overall study: Acute and convalescent COVID-19 specimens originated in the United States, Italy and Spain. From T cells, B-cell-depleted T cells, or PBMCs came the material, which was cDNA or gDNA.

Original data processing: Using reference gene primer amplification, nucleated cell counts were estimated. Here immunoSEQ multiplex PCR was the method, and the copy in TCRdb shows in-frame clones only, minus some. V, J and clone size derive from that table, while D and trimming were established from the DNA sequence. The data show 250,000 or so clones, approximately 89% seen once. Trimming cost V 7 bases and J 4 bases, with 10 bases left between them. This CDR3 has 11 amino acids. Germline V CDR1 and CDR2: GTSNPN, SVGIG (reference sequence). Sequenced input: peripheral blood. The chain carries TRBV30 and TRBJ1-2; D is uncertain. This sequence originates from a middle-aged man with active or convalescent COVID-19. As DNA, the CDR3 is TGTGCCTCCTCGACTGGCTATGGCTACACCTTC. It is translated as CASSTGYGYTF.